This record concerns one T cell receptor beta chain sequence. The antigen remains undetermined. The sample has other DNA sequences that encode this CDR3 too. Germline V gene lookup returns CDR1 SGDLS and CDR2 YYNGEE. Trimming took off 2 bases at V and 8 bases at J, with 11 bases between the two ends. This CDR3 is built from 14 residues. This record belongs to a study of Ad26.COV2.S vaccination and SARS-CoV-2 variants. Generated by immunoSEQ multiplex PCR, the TCRdb table keeps only in-frame clones and is missing some. Of hundreds of thousands of clones in the sample, 80% to 90% were seen once. Study results and limitations: Vaccinees and placebo recipients showed similar non-spike TCR breadth.

Treatment denoted: around 19 received Ad26.COV2.S at low or high dose, single or two shots; 5 received placebo; per-sample allocation not given. Sampling took place 63 days after the first vaccine or placebo injection. Sequenced material: peripheral blood, taken in a trial of Ad26.COV2.S vaccine versus placebo. V gene TRBV9 combines with J gene TRBJ1-6; D might be TRBD1 (5 bases). This clonotype was obtained from a person between 18 and 59 years old who received the Ad26.COV2.S COVID-19 vaccine or a placebo. Here the CDR3 reads CASSVGPGDSPLHF. As DNA, the CDR3 is TGTGCCAGCAGCGTGGGGCCGGGGGATTCACCCCTCCACTTT.